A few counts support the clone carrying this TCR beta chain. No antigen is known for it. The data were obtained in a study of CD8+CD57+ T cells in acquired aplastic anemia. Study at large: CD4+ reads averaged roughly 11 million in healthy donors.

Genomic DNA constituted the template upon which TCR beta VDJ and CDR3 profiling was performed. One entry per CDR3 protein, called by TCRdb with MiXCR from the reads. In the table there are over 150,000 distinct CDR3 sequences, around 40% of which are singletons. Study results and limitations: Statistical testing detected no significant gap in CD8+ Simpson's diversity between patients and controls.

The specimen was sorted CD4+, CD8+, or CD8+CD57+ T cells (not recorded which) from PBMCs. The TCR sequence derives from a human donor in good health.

The CDR3 reads CACRGPTTFYNSPLHF. For the CDR3, the DNA is TGTGCCTGCCGCGGGCCTACAACTTTCTATAATTCACCCCTCCACTTT. The chain uses TRBV30 and TRBJ1-6, with D unclear. Germline V lookup: CDR1 GTSNPN, CDR2 SVGIG (reference sequence). This CDR3 is 16 amino acids long. V was clipped by 6 bases and J by 3 bases, with 18 bases between them.